The 29 T cell receptor beta chains in this list originate from one sample, sequenced in a study of cytomegalovirus exposure and HLA in healthy donors. Use of 60 Vbeta and 13 Jbeta primers characterized the PCR. Method: immunoSEQ multiplex PCR; TCRdb's copy keeps in-frame clones and lacks some. Of some 150,000 clones in the sample, around 84% were seen once. Input material: PBMCs. The receptor set was obtained from a boy between 2 and 10 years old in good health and CMV-seronegative.

The V gene is TRBV5-1, the J gene TRBJ1-1; a weak D match, TRBD1 (5 bases). CDR3 length: 14 residues. The germline V gene encodes CDR1 SGHRS and CDR2 YFSETQ. Trimming cost V 0 bases and J 6 bases, with 12 bases left between them. CDR3 nucleotide sequence: TGCGCCAGCAGCTTGGTTGTGGGGACTCCTGAAGCTTTCTTT. It specifies CASSLVVGTPEAFF.

The rearrangement links TRBV6-6 to TRBJ2-5, with D possibly matching TRBD1 (6 bases). The V and J ends lost 3 bases and 3 bases respectively, with 11 bases between them. The germline V gene has CDR1 MNHNY and CDR2 SVGAGI (reference sequence). This CDR3 spans 14 amino acids. In DNA form, the CDR3 reads TGTGCCAGCAGTTATAGGGCAGGGGAAGAGACCCAGTACTTC. Encoded protein: CASSYRAGEETQYF.

The chain links TRBV5-1 to TRBJ2-7, with D unclear. The CDR3 has 13 amino acids. V shed 4 bases and J shed 6 bases, with 14 bases lying between them. Germline V lookup: CDR1 SGHRS, CDR2 YFSETQ. The CDR3 DNA sequence: TGCGCCAGCAGCGTACTCCGGTGGTTCGAGCAGTACTTC. It encodes CASSVLRWFEQYF. Full variable domain (outside the CDR3, taken from reference TRBV5-1 and TRBJ2-7): KAGVTQTPRYLIKTRGQQVTLSCSPISGHRSVSWYQQTPGQGLQFLFEYFSETQRNKGNFPGRFSGRQFSNSRSEMNVSTLELGDSALYLCASSVLRWFEQYFGPGTRLTVT.

This chain links TRBV15 with TRBJ2-3; TRBD2 agrees at 9 bases. V dropped 2 bases and J dropped 0; count of bases not matched to a gene: 6. The CDR3 has 17 amino acids. Germline V lookup: CDR1 LNHNV, CDR2 YYDKDF (reference sequence). The CDR3 coding sequence is TGTGCCACCAGCAGAACAGGACTAGCGCCTAGCACAGATACGCAGTATTTT. Amino acid sequence: CATSRTGLAPSTDTQYF. Looking up the rest from reference TRBV15 and TRBJ2-3 gives the full variable domain: DAMVIQNPRYQVTQFGKPVTLSCSQTLNHNVMYWYQQKSSQAPKLLFHYYDKDFNNEADTPDNFQSRRPNTSFCFLDIRSPGLGDTAMYLCATSRTGLAPSTDTQYFGPGTRLTVL.

This clone appeared once. The chain employs TRBV19 and TRBJ1-6; no reliable D call. Germline CDR1 is LNHDA and CDR2 is SQIVND (reference sequence). The CDR3 loop spans 15 amino acids. V lost 8 bases and J 6 bases, leaving 17 bases between the germline ends. The chain's CDR3 is CASQPADSPNSPLHF. In nucleotides, the CDR3 is TGTGCCAGTCAACCGGCAGACTCTCCTAATTCACCCCTCCACTTT.

This sequence joins TRBV15 and TRBJ2-3; 10 bases map to TRBD2. Germline values: CDR1 LNHNV, CDR2 YYDKDF (reference sequence). With V trimmed by 0 bases and J by 3 bases, 9 bases remained unmatched. The CDR3 is 18 residues long. The CDR3 bases are TGTGCCACCAGCAGAGATCGAGCGGGAGGGCCGGATACAGATACGCAGTATTTT. Translation: CATSRDRAGGPDTDTQYF.

V is TRBV4-1 and J is TRBJ1-2; the match to TRBD1 covers 9 bases. This CDR3 is 16 amino acids long. The V gene's germline CDR1 is MGHRA and CDR2 YSYEKL. V lost 2 bases to trimming and J lost 6 bases; unmatched junction nucleotides: 10. The CDR3 loop reads CASSQIHRGQWDGYTF. CDR3 DNA: TGCGCCAGCAGCCAAATTCACAGGGGGCAGTGGGATGGCTACACCTTC.

Here the CDR3 reads CASSLVDRQETQYF. The CDR3 DNA follows: TGTGCCAGCAGCTTAGTCGACAGGCAAGAGACCCAGTACTTC. This rearrangement joins TRBV7-9 to TRBJ2-5, with D possibly being TRBD1 (6 bases). There are 14 residues in the CDR3. The V gene's germline CDR1 is SEHNR and CDR2 FQNEAQ (reference sequence). Trimming left V 1 base short and J 2 bases short, with 8 bases between.

This clone came up once. J is TRBJ2-5 and V is TRBV27; 7 bases line up with TRBD1. The CDR3 is 15 residues long. Germline CDR1 is MNHEY and CDR2 is SMNVEV (reference sequence). V trimming: 5 bases; J trimming: 3 bases; junction bases outside the gene matches: 9. As DNA, the CDR3 is TGTGCCAGCAGTCTAGACCCCACAGGGGAAGAGACCCAGTACTTC. Translated: CASSLDPTGEETQYF.

For this clone: An end of the junction differs from the germline gene, which may be a read error. The chain has TRBV7-9 and TRBJ2-1; D is perhaps TRBD1 (5 bases). Germline V gene data show CDR1 as SEHNR and CDR2 as FQNEAQ (reference sequence). This CDR3 region has 14 residues. The CDR3 nucleotides are TGTTCCAGCAGCCAGGGCAGCAAGTACAATGAGCAGTTCTTC. Translated, it gives CSSSQGSKYNEQFF. The entire variable domain, with the rest obtained from reference TRBV7-9 and TRBJ2-1, is as follows: DTGVSQNPRHKITKRGQNVTFRCDPISEHNRLYWYRQTLGQGPEFLTYFQNEAQLEKSRLLSDRFSAERPKGSFSTLEIQRTEQGDSAMYLCSSSQGSKYNEQFFGPGTRLTVL.

Notes on this clone: One end of the junction is discordant with germline, which a read error may explain. J is TRBJ2-3 and V is TRBV7-9; TRBD2 agrees at 14 bases. The CDR3 is 16 residues long. Germline CDR1 SEHNR, CDR2 FQNEAQ (reference sequence). In DNA, the CDR3 is TGTTCCAGCAGCTCTCGGGGACTAGCGGGAGTGGATACGCAGTATTTT. Translated, it gives CSSSSRGLAGVDTQYF.

This clone came up once. This rearrangement joins TRBV15 to TRBJ1-5, with D perhaps TRBD1 (6 bases). Germline CDR1 is LNHNV and CDR2 is YYDKDF (reference sequence). Trimming took off 3 bases at V and 8 bases at J, with 11 bases between the two ends. The length of the CDR3 is 13 residues. The CDR3 region is CATSRTKGEPQHF. CDR3 in DNA: TGTGCCACCAGCAGGACGAAGGGGGAGCCCCAGCATTTT.

The chain links TRBV27 to TRBJ2-1; unclear D gene. Germline-derived CDR1 and CDR2 are MNHEY and SMNVEV (reference sequence). Trimming cost V 6 bases and J 6 bases, with 21 bases left between them. The CDR3 has 16 amino acids. The CDR3 coding sequence is TGTGCCAGCAGCCCCTGGGCCCCCATTCGTCGCAATGAGCAGTTCTTC. It is translated as CASSPWAPIRRNEQFF.

The chain's CDR3 is CSVWAIVENYGYTF. In DNA form, the CDR3 reads TGCAGCGTGTGGGCTATCGTAGAGAACTATGGCTACACCTTC. The chain couples TRBV29-1 to TRBJ1-2; D is uncertain. From germline, CDR1 is SQVTM and CDR2 ANQGSEA. CDR3 length: 14 residues. V lost 6 bases and J lost 2, with 16 bases in between.

The V and J genes are TRBV2 and TRBJ1-2, with a weak D call TRBD1 (6 bases). Trimming stripped 5 bases from V and 8 bases from J, with 9 bases between. Germline CDR1 and CDR2: SNHLY and FYNNEI. CDR3 length: 11 residues. The CDR3 nucleotides read TGTGCCAGCAGTAATACAGGGGGCTACACCTTC. This encodes CASSNTGGYTF.

The gene calls are TRBV4-2 and TRBJ2-3; tentative D call: TRBD1 (6 bases). The V end was cut by 1 base, the J end by 2 bases, with 13 bases between. Germline V CDR1 and CDR2: LGHNA, YNFKEQ. CDR3 length equals 16 residues. The CDR3 bases are TGTGCCAGCAGCCAAGGTTCCGGACAGTACACAGATACGCAGTATTTT. Protein: CASSQGSGQYTDTQYF.

The J gene is TRBJ2-7, the V gene TRBV4-2, with 12 bases that match TRBD2. J was trimmed by 7 bases and V by 1 base; bases with no gene match: 2. The CDR3 extends over 14 amino acids. In germline, CDR1 is LGHNA, CDR2 YNFKEQ. As DNA, the CDR3 is TGTGCCAGCAGCCAAGCCGGGACTAGCGGGGAGCAGTACTTC. Its protein product is CASSQAGTSGEQYF.

A note on this clone: The same CDR3 arises from other DNA sequences in this sample as well. The chain has TRBV7-9 and TRBJ1-1, with 8 positions matching TRBD1. The length of the CDR3 is 15 residues. After removal of 5 bases from V and 5 bases from J, the junction contained 10 bases not matched to a gene. The germline V gene has CDR1 SEHNR and CDR2 FQNEAQ (reference sequence). CDR3: CASSVLQGAGTEAFF. The CDR3 DNA reads as TGTGCCAGCAGCGTCTTGCAGGGGGCTGGGACTGAAGCTTTCTTT.

About this clone itself: Sequence at one end of the junction differs from germline and may be a read error. The genes are TRBV10-1 and TRBJ1-1; 7 nucleotides match TRBD1. Germline values: CDR1 WNHNN, CDR2 SYGVQD (reference sequence). The CDR3 sequence is 15 residues long. CDR3 loop: CASRDYRGVVTETFF. CDR3 coding DNA: TGCGCCAGCAGGGACTACAGGGGTGTCGTGACTGAAACTTTCTTT.

V is TRBV2 and J is TRBJ1-2; D is uncertain. The CDR3 length is 15 residues. Trimming took off 6 bases at V and 1 base at J, with 15 bases between the two ends. CDR1 SNHLY and CDR2 FYNNEI come from the germline V gene. The CDR3 bases are TGTGCCAGCAGGACCGGGTTATCCCTTAACTATGGCTACACCTTC. As protein: CASRTGLSLNYGYTF.

The chain employs TRBV11-2 and TRBJ1-4; a possible D gene is TRBD1 (6 bases). CDR1 and CDR2 from the germline V gene are SGHAT and FQNNGV. The CDR3 runs 14 residues. Trimming took off 3 bases at V and 8 bases at J, with 13 bases between the two ends. The DNA for the CDR3 is TGTGCCAGCAGCTTCCGGGGGGCTTGGGAAAAACTGTTTTTT. It codes for CASSFRGAWEKLFF.

This chain joins TRBV19 and TRBJ2-1; D is perhaps TRBD1 (6 bases). Germline V lookup: CDR1 LNHDA, CDR2 SQIVND (reference sequence). The CDR3 has 17 amino acids. Between the trimmed V and J ends, which lost 3 bases and 5 bases, there was a span of 20 bases. CDR3 bases: TGTGCCAGTAGTATTGGAAACGGCGGACAGACTAACAATGAGCAGTTCTTC. The encoded protein is CASSIGNGGQTNNEQFF.

The V and J genes are TRBV7-3 and TRBJ1-2; tentative D call: TRBD1 (5 bases). The CDR3 is made up of 13 amino acids. The germline V gene encodes CDR1 SGHTA and CDR2 FQGTGA. Trimming stripped 4 bases from V and 7 bases from J, with 13 bases between. CDR3 coding DNA: TGTGCCAGCAGCTCTCCTGGAGGGGTTGGCTACACCTTC. This sequence encodes CASSSPGGVGYTF.

J is TRBJ2-1 and V is TRBV6-6; TRBD2 agrees at 13 bases. V lost 5 bases, J lost 6 bases, and 4 bases stayed unmatched. Germline assignment: CDR1 MNHNY and CDR2 SVGAGI (reference sequence). The CDR3 runs to 15 residues. This CDR3 is CASSQRTSGGNEQFF. CDR3 nucleotides: TGTGCCAGCAGTCAGAGGACTAGCGGGGGCAATGAGCAGTTCTTC.

DNA for the CDR3: TGTGCCAGCAGTTCCCAAAACCCAACCGGGACAGGGGGCACAGATACGCAGTATTTT. Translating it yields CASSSQNPTGTGGTDTQYF. J is TRBJ2-3 and V is TRBV27, with 10 bases matching TRBD1. The trim removed 4 bases at V and 1 base at J, leaving 14 bases unmatched. Germline CDR1 and CDR2: MNHEY and SMNVEV (reference sequence). The CDR3 runs 19 residues.

The chain is built from TRBV6-5 and TRBJ1-2; D may be TRBD1 (5 bases). V lost 6 bases and J 8 bases, leaving 16 bases between the germline ends. The CDR3 covers 13 residues. From germline, CDR1 is MNHEY and CDR2 SVGAGI. In nucleotides, the CDR3 is TGTGCCAGCAGGGGGGGAACAGGAGTGGGCTACACCTTC. It translates to CASRGGTGVGYTF.

J is TRBJ2-1 and V is TRBV25-1; 7 nucleotides match TRBD2. Germline values: CDR1 MGHDK, CDR2 SYGVNS. V shed 3 bases and J 8 bases; nucleotides not matched to a gene: 7. This CDR3 contains 14 residues. The DNA for the CDR3 is TGTGCCAGCAGTGAGCCCCTGGGAGGGTATGAGCAGTTCTTC. This sequence encodes CASSEPLGGYEQFF.

V and J are TRBV28 and TRBJ2-1; 9 bases map to TRBD1. The J segment lost 4 bases and the V segment lost 6 bases, leaving 13 bases of the junction unmatched. The CDR3 sequence is 17 residues long. Germline V gives CDR1 MDHEN, CDR2 SYDVKM. DNA of the CDR3: TGTGCCAGCAGGGGGACAGGGTTGACGGGAGCATACAATGAGCAGTTCTTC. It translates to CASRGTGLTGAYNEQFF.

The chain carries TRBV6-5 and TRBJ2-2; D unclear. The length of the CDR3 is 15 residues. Germline CDR1 MNHEY, CDR2 SVGAGI. Trimming removed 8 bases from V and 2 bases from J, with 15 bases in between. The CDR3 sequence is CASGNSPANTGELFF. As DNA, the CDR3 is TGTGCCAGCGGCAACAGTCCAGCAAACACCGGGGAGCTGTTTTTT.